This TCR beta chain was obtained from a study of cytomegalovirus exposure and HLA in healthy donors. Study-wide results and limits: The authors listed 150 to 200 TCR beta chains as cytomegalovirus-associated. Specific recognition of CMV antigens was confirmed in vitro for a few chains (all CMV-associated).

CDR1 LNHDA and CDR2 SQIVND come from the germline V gene (reference sequence). The CDR3 extends over 15 amino acids. The V and J ends lost 7 bases and 8 bases, in that order; junction bases with no gene match: 16. Sequencing was performed with immunoSEQ multiplex PCR; in TCRdb, only in-frame clones are kept and a portion is missing. The sample yields approximately 180,000 clones, 86% seen once. Details on this clone: Its antigen is not identified.

The chain joins TRBV19 to TRBJ1-2; 7 nucleotides line up with TRBD1. The source material was PBMCs. The TCR was taken from a man aged 18 to 29 in good health and CMV-seropositive. CDR3: CASTPRNRGGKGYTF. Here the CDR3 DNA reads TGTGCCAGTACCCCTCGAAACAGGGGAGGCAAAGGCTACACCTTC.